Below are 31 T cell receptor beta chains sequenced from a single sample in a study of shared clonotypes between healthy human individuals. Measured with immunoSEQ multiplex PCR; TCRdb has only the in-frame clones, and not every one. Among about 710,000 clones, 72% were seen once, and the ten largest hold less than 2%. The sequencing sample was made of memory CD4+ T cells sorted from blood. Regarding subset: CD45RA-negative fraction. These receptors all stem from a woman in her twenties or thirties in good health.

This clone was found a few times. V gene TRBV7-8 combines with J gene TRBJ1-2; D is unclear. Trimming cost V 0 bases and J 5 bases, with 10 bases left between them. This CDR3 spans 14 amino acids. The germline V gene encodes CDR1 SGHVS and CDR2 FQNEAQ. The CDR3 DNA reads TGTGCCAGCAGCTTAGCTCGTCAGGCGTATGGCTACACCTTC. Its translation: CASSLARQAYGYTF.

The chain couples TRBV7-2 to TRBJ1-2; D is uncertain. This CDR3 has 13 residues. Germline CDR1 and CDR2: SGHTA and FQGNSA. Trimming cost V 5 bases and J 3 bases, with 10 bases left between them. CDR3 sequence reads: CASSPQRDYGYTF. For the CDR3, the DNA is TGTGCCAGCAGCCCCCAGCGGGACTATGGCTACACCTTC.

There are a few counts of this clone. The genes are TRBV29-1 and TRBJ1-1; 11 bases match TRBD1. The CDR3 spans 14 residues. Germline assignment: CDR1 SQVTM and CDR2 ANQGSEA. The V gene end was trimmed by 6 bases and the J gene end by 1 base; junction bases not matched to a gene: 4. CDR3 region: CSVSDRGRNTEAFF. CDR3 nucleotide sequence: TGCAGCGTATCGGACAGGGGGCGGAACACTGAAGCTTTCTTT. The whole variable domain, remainder taken from reference TRBV29-1 and TRBJ1-1, is SAVISQKPSRDICQRGTSLTIQCQVDSQVTMMFWYRQQPGQSLTLIATANQGSEATYESGFVIDKFPISRPNLTFSTLTVSNMSPEDSSIYLCSVSDRGRNTEAFFGQGTRLTVV.

The chain joins TRBV7-9 to TRBJ2-2, with 12 bases matching TRBD2. The V gene end was trimmed by 5 bases and the J gene end by 4 bases; junction bases not matched to a gene: 5. The CDR3 covers 16 residues. The germline CDR1 and CDR2 sequences are SEHNR and FQNEAQ (reference sequence). The DNA for the CDR3 is TGTGCCAGCAGCCGACTAGCGGGAGTTGTCACCGGGGAGCTGTTTTTT. This sequence encodes CASSRLAGVVTGELFF.

The genes are TRBV19 and TRBJ2-4, with 7 bases identical to TRBD1. The CDR3 totals 16 residues. The J segment lost 6 bases and the V segment lost 5 bases, leaving 13 bases of the junction unmatched. Germline CDR1 LNHDA, CDR2 SQIVND (reference sequence). Here the CDR3 DNA reads TGTGCCAGTAGTCAAGGGGGCGCGATTTTCCGAAACATTCAGTACTTC. This sequence encodes CASSQGGAIFRNIQYF.

This sequence joins TRBV7-2 and TRBJ2-1, with 7 bases aligning to TRBD2. This CDR3 is 14 amino acids long. Germline V gene data show CDR1 as SGHTA and CDR2 as FQGNSA. The ends lost 4 bases at V and 0 bases at J; junction bases unmatched: 0. The CDR3 loop is CASSWDYSYNEQFF. Here the CDR3 DNA reads TGTGCCAGCAGCTGGGACTACTCCTACAATGAGCAGTTCTTC.

This chain joins TRBV27 and TRBJ2-7; D possibly corresponds to TRBD2 (6 bases). Germline V CDR1 and CDR2: MNHEY, SMNVEV (reference sequence). This CDR3 is 15 amino acids long. The ends were cut back, 4 bases at V and 0 bases at J, with 13 bases in the middle. CDR3 protein: CASSSSGHNSYEQYF. The CDR3 DNA is TGTGCCAGCAGTTCCAGCGGGCATAACTCCTACGAGCAGTACTTC.

The chain recombines TRBV5-1 with TRBJ2-7, with 12 bases identical to TRBD2. V trimming: 3 bases; J trimming: 4 bases; junction bases outside the gene matches: 5. This CDR3 is built from 15 residues. Germline CDR1 SGHRS, CDR2 YFSETQ. The CDR3 loop is CASSSTSGSGYEQYF. CDR3 nucleotides: TGCGCCAGCAGCTCGACTAGCGGGAGCGGATACGAGCAGTACTTC.

V gene TRBV18 combines with J gene TRBJ2-5; no clear D gene. Deletions cut 3 bases from V and 2 bases from J, with 10 bases between. CDR1 and CDR2 from the germline V gene are KGHSH and LQKENI. The CDR3 sequence is 14 residues long. The CDR3 nucleotides read TGTGCCAGCTCACCCCCCCACAAGCAAGAGACCCAGTACTTC. Translating gives CASSPPHKQETQYF.

The V gene is TRBV4-1, the J gene TRBJ2-1; 7 nucleotides agree with TRBD2. CDR1 is MGHRA, CDR2 YSYEKL, per germline. The J segment lost 0 bases and the V segment lost 4 bases, leaving 18 bases of the junction unmatched. This CDR3 is 20 amino acids long. The CDR3 region is CASSPALQRAGDSSYNEQFF. CDR3 bases: TGCGCCAGCAGCCCTGCCCTACAGCGGGCGGGAGATAGCTCCTACAATGAGCAGTTCTTC.

This clone came up once. The chain links TRBV19 to TRBJ2-1, with D perhaps TRBD1 (5 bases). CDR1 LNHDA and CDR2 SQIVND come from the germline V gene (reference sequence). The CDR3 has 12 amino acids. Trimming left V 5 bases short and J 7 bases short, with 9 bases between. DNA for the CDR3: TGTGCCAGTAGTGGGGCGTGGAATGAGCAGTTCTTC. Protein: CASSGAWNEQFF.

CDR3 in DNA: TGTGCCAGCAGCTTAGGGGAGGTACAAGAGACCCAGTACTTC. Amino acid sequence: CASSLGEVQETQYF. The chain carries TRBV7-6 and TRBJ2-5, with D possibly matching TRBD2 (6 bases). The V and J ends lost 1 base and 2 bases respectively, with 8 bases between them. Germline values: CDR1 SGHVS, CDR2 FNYEAQ. The CDR3 runs 14 residues.

The rearrangement links TRBV7-8 to TRBJ2-2; D uncertain. With 8 bases removed from V and 4 bases from J, the gap between germline ends came to 8 bases. Germline loops: CDR1 SGHVS, CDR2 FQNEAQ. The CDR3 consists of 12 residues. CDR3 loop: CASRQSTGELFF. In DNA form, the CDR3 reads TGTGCCAGCCGCCAGTCCACCGGGGAGCTGTTTTTT. Full variable domain (remainder filled in from reference TRBV7-8 and TRBJ2-2): GAGVSQSPRYKVAKRGQDVALRCDPISGHVSLFWYQQALGQGPEFLTYFQNEAQLDKSGLPSDRFFAERPEGSVSTLKIQRTQQEDSAVYLCASRQSTGELFFGEGSRLTVL.

This rearrangement joins TRBV19 to TRBJ2-3; TRBD1 aligns across 11 bases. Germline V gene sequence: CDR1 LNHDA, CDR2 SQIVND (reference sequence). Losses at the gene ends were 3 bases for V and 8 bases for J; bases not matched to a gene: 4. The CDR3 extends over 14 amino acids. DNA for the CDR3: TGTGCCAGTAGTATGGACAGGGGGCATGGTACGCAGTATTTT. This sequence encodes CASSMDRGHGTQYF.

The rearrangement links TRBV29-1 to TRBJ1-1, with 7 bases fitting TRBD1. CDR1 and CDR2 (germline): SQVTM, ANQGSEA. The length of the CDR3 is 17 residues. After removal of 4 bases from V and 4 bases from J, the junction contained 18 bases not matched to a gene. The CDR3 sequence: CSVGGVTGKSVGTEAFF. DNA for the CDR3: TGCAGCGTTGGCGGCGTGACAGGGAAATCGGTGGGCACTGAAGCTTTCTTT. The full variable domain, completed using reference TRBV29-1 and TRBJ1-1, is SAVISQKPSRDICQRGTSLTIQCQVDSQVTMMFWYRQQPGQSLTLIATANQGSEATYESGFVIDKFPISRPNLTFSTLTVSNMSPEDSSIYLCSVGGVTGKSVGTEAFFGQGTRLTVV.

The chain combines TRBV12-5 with TRBJ2-3; unclear D gene. CDR1 and CDR2 from the germline V gene are LGHNT and FRNRAP. The CDR3 sequence is 13 residues long. V lost 1 base and J lost 3, with 5 bases in between. This CDR3 is CASGLARTDTQYF. DNA for the CDR3: TGTGCTAGTGGTTTGGCGAGAACAGATACGCAGTATTTT.

The table lists this clone with a few counts. The CDR3 DNA sequence: TGTGCCAGCAGCCTAAGGGACAGGGATCAGCCCCAGCATTTT. Its translation: CASSLRDRDQPQHF. This chain joins TRBV11-2 and TRBJ1-5, with TRBD1 identical over 9 bases. The germline CDR1 and CDR2 sequences are SGHAT and FQNNGV. The trim removed 5 bases at V and 5 bases at J, leaving 4 bases unmatched. The CDR3 runs to 14 residues.

The chain links TRBV5-1 to TRBJ2-3; 8 bases are a match to TRBD2. The ends lost 5 bases at V and 0 bases at J; junction bases unmatched: 8. Germline V gene sequence: CDR1 SGHRS, CDR2 YFSETQ. The CDR3 totals 16 residues. CDR3 nucleotides: TGCGCCAGCAGGACACAACTAGCGGCCAGCACAGATACGCAGTATTTT. Residues: CASRTQLAASTDTQYF.

This clone has only one observation. The genes are TRBV29-1 and TRBJ1-5, with D perhaps matching TRBD1 (6 bases). In germline, CDR1 is SQVTM, CDR2 ANQGSEA. V lost 4 bases, J lost 7 bases, and 11 bases lay in between. This CDR3 contains 12 residues. DNA of the CDR3: TGCAGCGTTGCAGAAAGGGGGCAGCCCCAGCATTTT. Translated: CSVAERGQPQHF.

In DNA, the CDR3 is TGTGCCAGCAACAGAGGGCCGACCTCTGGAAACACCATATATTTT. This translates into CASNRGPTSGNTIYF. This chain connects TRBV28 to TRBJ1-3; no firm D call. V dropped 7 bases and J dropped 0 bases, with 13 bases sitting between them. Germline lookup yields CDR1 MDHEN and CDR2 SYDVKM. CDR3 length equals 15 residues.

Comment on this clone: A read error is likely here: a far larger clone is one base away. The chain recombines TRBV11-2 with TRBJ1-3; D is uncertain. CDR1 SGHAT and CDR2 FQNNGV come from the germline V gene. This CDR3 region has 13 residues. The V end lost 0 bases, the J end lost 4 bases, and 4 bases lay between the germline ends. For the CDR3, the DNA is TGTGCCAGCAGCTTAGAGGAGGGAAACACCATATATTTT. It codes for CASSLEEGNTIYF.

The CDR3: CASSYSTSEQYF. The CDR3 DNA sequence: TGTGCCAGCAGTTACTCGACAAGCGAGCAGTACTTC. The chain couples TRBV6-5 to TRBJ2-7, with unresolved D. The V gene lost 0 bases and the J gene lost 6 bases, with 6 bases spanning the gap. The CDR3 spans 12 residues. Germline V lookup: CDR1 MNHEY, CDR2 SVGAGI.

This chain uses TRBV14 with TRBJ2-5; tentatively, D is TRBD2 (5 bases). The CDR3 loop spans 19 amino acids. CDR1 is SGHDN, CDR2 FVKESK, per germline. V lost 2 bases and J 0 bases, leaving 22 bases between the germline ends. CDR3 nucleotide sequence: TGTGCCAGCAGCCAAAGGAGCAGTAAGGACTTGCCGTACCAAGAGACCCAGTACTTC. Its protein product is CASSQRSSKDLPYQETQYF.

This chain connects TRBV7-9 to TRBJ1-4; D is ambiguous. The CDR3 totals 16 residues. Germline CDR1 reads SEHNR; CDR2 reads FQNEAQ (reference sequence). V was shortened by 1 base and J by 6 bases, with 15 bases between the two germline ends. CDR3 region: CASSLESPGWYEKLFF. CDR3 in DNA: TGTGCCAGCAGCTTAGAAAGCCCGGGGTGGTATGAAAAACTGTTTTTT.

The sample holds one count of this clone. The sample carries other DNA sequences with the same CDR3. The chain joins TRBV19 to TRBJ2-3, with 7 bases lining up with TRBD2. The V and J ends lost 3 bases and 3 bases, in that order; junction bases with no gene match: 3. This CDR3 has 14 residues. Germline CDR1 LNHDA, CDR2 SQIVND (reference sequence). CDR3 nucleotide sequence: TGTGCCAGTAGTATCAGGACTAGGACAGATACGCAGTATTTT. This sequence encodes CASSIRTRTDTQYF. The full variable domain, in which reference TRBV19 and TRBJ2-3 provide the parts outside the CDR3, is DGGITQSPKYLFRKEGQNVTLSCEQNLNHDAMYWYRQDPGQGLRLIYYSQIVNDFQKGDIAEGYSVSREKKESFPLTVTSAQKNPTAFYLCASSIRTRTDTQYFGPGTRLTVL.

The rearrangement uses TRBV5-5 and TRBJ2-1, with 12 bases identical to TRBD2. The CDR3 length is 16 residues. From germline, CDR1 is SGHKS and CDR2 YYEKEE (reference sequence). Trimming removed 4 bases from V and 7 bases from J; junction bases left unmatched: 9. The CDR3 region has the DNA TGTGCCAGCAGCGGTTACCTGACTAGCGGGAGAAATGAGCAGTTCTTC. This codes for CASSGYLTSGRNEQFF.

The CDR3 sequence: CASSSTWGPGKGLALGLYEQYF. The CDR3, as DNA: TGTGCCAGCAGCTCGACCTGGGGGCCGGGAAAAGGATTGGCCCTTGGGCTCTACGAGCAGTACTTC. The V and J genes are TRBV13 and TRBJ2-7, with D perhaps matching TRBD1 (6 bases). The CDR3 totals 22 residues. Trimming shortened V by 4 bases and J by 3 bases, and 37 bases separated the two germline ends. Per germline, CDR1 PRHDT and CDR2 FYEKMQ (reference sequence).

The V call is TRBV7-8, the J call TRBJ1-6; D may be TRBD1 (6 bases). Germline loops: CDR1 SGHVS, CDR2 FQNEAQ. The germline V and J ends were trimmed by 1 base and 13 bases, with 11 bases remaining between them. The CDR3 length is 13 residues. The CDR3 region is CASSLGGRNPLHF. CDR3 sequence (DNA): TGTGCCAGCAGCTTAGGGGGGCGAAACCCCCTCCACTTT.

V gene TRBV6-5 combines with J gene TRBJ2-1; 11 bases fit TRBD2. V shed 0 bases, J shed 8 bases, and the junction held 3 bases outside the gene matches. Per the germline V gene, CDR1 is MNHEY and CDR2 is SVGAGI. The CDR3 loop spans 15 amino acids. The CDR3 DNA follows: TGTGCCAGCAGTTACTCGCTAGCGGGAGGCCATGAGCAGTTCTTC. Amino acids: CASSYSLAGGHEQFF.

The chain is built from TRBV5-1 and TRBJ1-1; D not certain. Trimming took off 0 bases at V and 1 base at J, with 10 bases between the two ends. The CDR3 length is 15 residues. Germline CDR1 SGHRS, CDR2 YFSETQ. CDR3 in DNA: TGCGCCAGCAGCTTGGGAGCGGTGGGGAACACTGAAGCTTTCTTT. It specifies CASSLGAVGNTEAFF.

This clone was observed a handful of times. The chain joins TRBV11-2 to TRBJ1-3; tentative D call: TRBD1 (5 bases). CDR1 and CDR2 from the germline V gene are SGHAT and FQNNGV. This CDR3 spans 13 amino acids. Trimming shortened V by 8 bases and J by 2 bases, and 10 bases separated the two germline ends. The CDR3 sequence is CASRDAAGNTIYF. CDR3 in DNA: TGTGCCAGCCGGGACGCCGCTGGAAACACCATATATTTT.